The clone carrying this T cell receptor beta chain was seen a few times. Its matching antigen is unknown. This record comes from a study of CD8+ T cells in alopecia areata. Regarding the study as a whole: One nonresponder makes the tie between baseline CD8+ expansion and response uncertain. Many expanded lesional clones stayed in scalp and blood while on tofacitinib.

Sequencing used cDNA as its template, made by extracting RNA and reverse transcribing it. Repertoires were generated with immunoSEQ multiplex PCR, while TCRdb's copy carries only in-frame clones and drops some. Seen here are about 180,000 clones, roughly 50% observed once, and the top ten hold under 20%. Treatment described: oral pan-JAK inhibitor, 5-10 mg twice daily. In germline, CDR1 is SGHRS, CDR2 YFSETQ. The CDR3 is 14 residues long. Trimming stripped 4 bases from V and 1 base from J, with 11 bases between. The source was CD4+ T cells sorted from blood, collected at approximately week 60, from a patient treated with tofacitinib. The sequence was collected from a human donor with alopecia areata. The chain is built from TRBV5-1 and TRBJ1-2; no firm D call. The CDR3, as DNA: TGCGCCAGCAGCGCCGAGAGGATTAACTATGGCTACACCTTC. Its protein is CASSAERINYGYTF.